This T cell receptor (beta chain) stems from a study of T-cell memory formation after mild COVID-19. Across the study: Among the donors, TCR clusters were largely specific to each donor.

V trimming: 3 bases; J trimming: 0 bases; junction bases outside the gene matches: 5. Germline V gene lookup returns CDR1 SGDLS and CDR2 YYNGEE. The CDR3 contains 16 residues. About this clonotype itself: Its specificity is not known.

Study results and caveats: Chiefly within CM and EM were the contracting CD4+ clones; CD8+ ones were within EMRA. Detection of some responders pre-infection suggested pre-existing cross-reactive memory T cells participated. The authors did not confirm SARS-CoV-2 specificity of second-wave clones peaking day 37.

One entry per CDR3 protein, called by TCRdb with MiXCR from the 5' RACE reads. This table holds roughly 110,000 distinct CDR3 sequences, approximately 22% found once. The sequenced material came from PBMCs or a T cell subset sorted from them (not recorded which). The source of this sequence is a man aged 18 to 30 who had mild COVID-19 (a few samples of this study predate the infection). Cell type and time point are not known. V gene TRBV9 combines with J gene TRBJ2-3, with TRBD2 matching over 9 bases. CDR3 sequence reads: CASSGRLAASTDTQYF. The DNA for the CDR3 is TGTGCCAGCAGCGGACGACTAGCGGCTAGCACAGATACGCAGTATTTT.